The 22 T cell receptor beta chains presented below share a single source sample, sequenced in a study of T cell responses to AZD1222 COVID-19 vaccine. TCRdb keeps only in-frame clones here, not all; method: immunoSEQ multiplex PCR. Seen here are around 150,000 clones, approximately 90% observed once, and the top ten hold over 4%. The source material was peripheral blood, sampled 28 days after the second AZD1222 dose. These receptors came from an adult who received the AZD1222 COVID-19 vaccine.

DNA for the CDR3: TGTGCCAGCAGTTACTCGGGGTCTAAGGTGCAGTTCTTC. This gives the protein CASSYSGSKVQFF. The rearrangement links TRBV6-5 to TRBJ2-1; D gene uncertain. Germline V gene sequence: CDR1 MNHEY, CDR2 SVGAGI. This CDR3 is built from 13 residues. Trimming removed 0 bases at V and 12 bases at J, with 12 bases between.

The CDR3 is CASSGGSSASGYTF. The CDR3 DNA reads TGTGCCAGCAGCGGGGGGTCCTCCGCGAGTGGCTACACCTTC. This rearrangement joins TRBV14 to TRBJ1-2; D might be TRBD1 (5 bases). This CDR3 is built from 14 residues. Deletions cut 5 bases from V and 7 bases from J, with 17 bases between. CDR1 and CDR2 from the germline V gene are SGHDN and FVKESK.

This clone was observed a single time. This chain connects TRBV7-2 to TRBJ1-4; no firm D call. The CDR3 totals 19 residues. From germline, CDR1 is SGHTA and CDR2 FQGNSA. The V end lost 2 bases, the J end lost 2 bases, and 21 bases lay between the germline ends. The CDR3 sequence is CASSLSPGRVGSTNEKLFF. CDR3 nucleotide sequence: TGTGCCAGCAGCTTATCCCCTGGTAGGGTCGGAAGCACTAATGAAAAACTGTTTTTT.

This sequence joins TRBV7-8 and TRBJ2-1; a weak D match, TRBD2 (7 bases). V was shortened by 5 bases and J by 0 bases, with 17 bases between the two germline ends. Germline loops: CDR1 SGHVS, CDR2 FQNEAQ. The CDR3 extends over 17 amino acids. The CDR3 reads CASSPWGGSLSYNEQFF. CDR3 coding DNA: TGTGCCAGCAGCCCCTGGGGGGGCTCCCTCTCCTACAATGAGCAGTTCTTC.

The rearrangement links TRBV11-2 to TRBJ2-1; no firm D call. The CDR3 totals 15 residues. The germline V gene encodes CDR1 SGHAT and CDR2 FQNNGV. V lost 5 bases to trimming and J lost 3 bases, with 14 bases between them. CDR3 loop: CASSAPTEDYNEQFF. CDR3 coding DNA: TGTGCCAGCAGCGCTCCCACAGAGGACTACAATGAGCAGTTCTTC.

The chain recombines TRBV6-5 with TRBJ2-2, with D possibly matching TRBD1 (6 bases). V was pared by 7 bases and J by 0 bases, with 12 bases between. CDR1 and CDR2 (germline): MNHEY, SVGAGI. CDR3 length: 15 residues. The CDR3 region has the DNA TGTGCCAGCACCGAAGGGACAACGAACACCGGGGAGCTGTTTTTT. The encoded protein is CASTEGTTNTGELFF.

The chain combines TRBV3-1 (or the pseudogene TRBV3-2) with TRBJ2-4; no clear D gene. This CDR3 spans 17 amino acids. Germline CDR1 LGHDT, CDR2 YNNKEL (reference sequence). V lost 5 bases and J 4 bases, leaving 21 bases between the germline ends. The DNA for the CDR3 is TGTGCCAGCAGCAGTTCCACTCCCATTTGCAGAAAAAACATTCAGTACTTC. It codes for CASSSSTPICRKNIQYF.

V usage is TRBV28 and J usage is TRBJ2-4; the match to TRBD2 covers 13 bases. J was trimmed by 9 bases and V by 4 bases; bases with no gene match: 3. The CDR3 spans 14 residues. In germline, CDR1 is MDHEN, CDR2 SYDVKM. CDR3 in DNA: TGTGCCAGCAGTTCCGGACTAGCGGGAGCCATTCAGTACTTC. Protein sequence: CASSSGLAGAIQYF.

DNA for the CDR3: TGTGCCAGCAGTTATAGAGGACTTCCTGGCAATCAGCCCCAGCATTTT. This encodes CASSYRGLPGNQPQHF. The chain couples TRBV6-5 to TRBJ1-5; D is undetermined. The V and J ends lost 3 bases and 2 bases respectively, with 14 bases between them. Looked up from germline, CDR1 is MNHEY and CDR2 is SVGAGI. The CDR3 consists of 16 residues.

The chain is built from TRBV9 and TRBJ1-3; TRBD1 agrees at 7 bases. The CDR3 is made up of 17 amino acids. The V gene's germline CDR1 is SGDLS and CDR2 YYNGEE. With 3 bases clipped from V and 4 bases from J, the junction kept 13 bases outside the gene matches. As DNA, the CDR3 is TGTGCCAGCAGCGGAGCGGGGGAGGGGGCGCCGGGAAACACCATATATTTT. Its translation is CASSGAGEGAPGNTIYF.

CDR3 residues: CASSPPGGAGSPLHF. The CDR3 nucleotides are TGTGCCAGCTCACCCCCGGGGGGGGCTGGCTCACCCCTCCACTTT. This chain uses TRBV18 with TRBJ1-6, with D possibly being TRBD1 (6 bases). V lost 3 bases to trimming and J lost 10 bases, with 16 bases between them. The CDR3 is made up of 15 amino acids. The germline V gene encodes CDR1 KGHSH and CDR2 LQKENI.

The V and J genes are TRBV4-1 and TRBJ2-2, with D perhaps matching TRBD2 (6 bases). Germline CDR1 and CDR2: MGHRA and YSYEKL. The V and J ends lost 0 bases and 0 bases respectively, with 11 bases between them. CDR3 length: 17 amino acids. CDR3 sequence reads: CASSQEVGGANTGELFF. CDR3 sequence (DNA): TGCGCCAGCAGCCAAGAGGTAGGCGGGGCGAACACCGGGGAGCTGTTTTTT.

V usage is TRBV11-1 and J usage is TRBJ2-3; 7 bases align to TRBD2. Trimming took 5 bases from V and 2 from J; bases not matched to a gene: 7. The CDR3 runs 15 residues. Germline V gives CDR1 SGHAT, CDR2 FQDESV (reference sequence). DNA of the CDR3: TGTGCCAGCAGCCCAGGACTAGGCCCCACAGATACGCAGTATTTT. Translated, it gives CASSPGLGPTDTQYF.

The rearrangement uses TRBV10-3 and TRBJ1-1, with D uncertain. Germline-derived CDR1 and CDR2 are ENHRY and SYGVKD. V was trimmed by 4 bases and J by 1 base, leaving 7 bases between them. The CDR3 has 13 amino acids. The CDR3 protein is CAISGTANTEAFF. CDR3 bases: TGTGCCATCAGTGGGACGGCGAACACTGAAGCTTTCTTT.

CDR3 region: CASTGGINANTGELFF. In nucleotides, the CDR3 is TGTGCCAGCACCGGGGGGATCAACGCGAACACCGGGGAGCTGTTTTTT. This chain links TRBV2 with TRBJ2-2, with 7 positions matching TRBD2. Germline V gene sequence: CDR1 SNHLY, CDR2 FYNNEI. This CDR3 has 16 amino acids. Trimming at V came to 7 bases and at J to 0 bases, leaving 8 bases not matched to a gene.

The V call is TRBV7-2, the J call TRBJ1-5; no clear D. This CDR3 region has 13 residues. The germline V gene encodes CDR1 SGHTA and CDR2 FQGNSA. V was pared by 2 bases and J by 5 bases, with 7 bases between. The CDR3 DNA is TGTGCCAGCAGCTTACTGCCGGATCAGCCCCAGCATTTT. It yields the protein CASSLLPDQPQHF.

This rearrangement joins TRBV11-1 to TRBJ2-5; a possible D gene is TRBD2 (7 bases). The V end lost 3 bases, the J end lost 1 base, and 15 bases lay between the germline ends. The CDR3 covers 16 residues. Germline CDR1 is SGHAT and CDR2 is FQDESV (reference sequence). The CDR3 loop reads CASSFRGGRTQETQYF. As DNA, the CDR3 is TGTGCCAGCAGCTTTAGGGGGGGACGGACCCAAGAGACCCAGTACTTC.

A remark on this clone: This CDR3 is also generated by other DNA sequences in the sample. The V gene is TRBV19, the J gene TRBJ1-5; no firm D call. The CDR3 sequence is 13 residues long. The V end was cut by 3 bases, the J end by 4 bases, with 7 bases between. Per the germline V gene, CDR1 is LNHDA and CDR2 is SQIVND (reference sequence). CDR3 sequence: CASSIGGNQPQHF. CDR3 nucleotides: TGTGCCAGTAGTATTGGAGGGAATCAGCCCCAGCATTTT. The full variable domain, completed using reference TRBV19 and TRBJ1-5, is DGGITQSPKYLFRKEGQNVTLSCEQNLNHDAMYWYRQDPGQGLRLIYYSQIVNDFQKGDIAEGYSVSREKKESFPLTVTSAQKNPTAFYLCASSIGGNQPQHFGDGTRLSIL.

This chain connects TRBV29-1 to TRBJ2-1; 10 nucleotides agree with TRBD2. The length of the CDR3 is 16 residues. Germline V gene sequence: CDR1 SQVTM, CDR2 ANQGSEA. Unmatched junction bases numbered 14, after V lost 1 base and J lost 11 bases. CDR3 loop: CSVEARVAGGRGQQFF. The CDR3 DNA follows: TGCAGCGTTGAAGCCCGGGTAGCGGGAGGACGGGGGCAGCAGTTCTTC.

V gene TRBV11-1 combines with J gene TRBJ1-6; D uncertain. The germline gives CDR1 SGHAT, CDR2 FQDESV (reference sequence). The CDR3 covers 14 residues. The V gene lost 6 bases and the J gene lost 9 bases, with 15 bases spanning the gap. The CDR3 sequence is CASRPPGESSPLHF. The CDR3 DNA reads as TGTGCCAGCAGACCACCCGGGGAATCTTCACCCCTCCACTTT.

The rearrangement joins TRBV5-4 to TRBJ2-6; the D gene could be TRBD1 or TRBD2 (5 bases each). The CDR3 has 16 amino acids. Germline values: CDR1 SGHNT, CDR2 YYREEE (reference sequence). Trimming removed 0 bases from V and 4 bases from J, with 11 bases in between. CDR3 region: CASSLVEGLGANVLTF. The DNA for the CDR3 is TGTGCCAGCAGCTTGGTAGAGGGGCTAGGGGCCAACGTCCTGACTTTC.

V is TRBV5-1 and J is TRBJ1-2; D unclear. Germline V gene sequence: CDR1 SGHRS, CDR2 YFSETQ. The V end lost 2 bases, the J end lost 6 bases, and 8 bases lay between the germline ends. CDR3 size: 12 residues. CDR3: CASSLDKDGYTF. For the CDR3, the DNA is TGCGCCAGCAGCTTAGACAAGGATGGCTACACCTTC. Drawing the rest from reference TRBV5-1 and TRBJ1-2, the complete variable domain is KAGVTQTPRYLIKTRGQQVTLSCSPISGHRSVSWYQQTPGQGLQFLFEYFSETQRNKGNFPGRFSGRQFSNSRSEMNVSTLELGDSALYLCASSLDKDGYTFGSGTRLTVV.